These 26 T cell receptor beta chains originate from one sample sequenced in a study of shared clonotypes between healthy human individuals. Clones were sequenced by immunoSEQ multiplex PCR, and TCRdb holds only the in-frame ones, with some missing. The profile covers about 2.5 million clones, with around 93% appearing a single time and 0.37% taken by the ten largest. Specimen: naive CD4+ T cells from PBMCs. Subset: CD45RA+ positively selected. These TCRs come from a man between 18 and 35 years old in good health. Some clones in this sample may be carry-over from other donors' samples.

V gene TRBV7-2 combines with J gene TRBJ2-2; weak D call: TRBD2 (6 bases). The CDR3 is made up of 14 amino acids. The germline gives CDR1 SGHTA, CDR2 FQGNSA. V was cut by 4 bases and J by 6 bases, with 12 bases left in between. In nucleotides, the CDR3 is TGTGCCAGCAGCTCCACGACTAGTCCCGGGGAGCTGTTTTTT. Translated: CASSSTTSPGELFF.

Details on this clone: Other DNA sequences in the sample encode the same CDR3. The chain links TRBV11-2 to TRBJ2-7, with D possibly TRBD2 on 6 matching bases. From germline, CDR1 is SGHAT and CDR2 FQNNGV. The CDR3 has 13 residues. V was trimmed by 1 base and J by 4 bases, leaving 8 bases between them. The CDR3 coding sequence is TGTGCCAGCAGCTTAGGGGGGACTTACGAGCAGTACTTC. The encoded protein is CASSLGGTYEQYF.

In nucleotides, the CDR3 is TGTGCCAGCAGTGATGGGACATCCCAAGAGACCCAGTACTTC. Encoded protein: CASSDGTSQETQYF. The chain combines TRBV28 with TRBJ2-5; D might be TRBD1 (6 bases). CDR3 length equals 14 residues. Germline V gene lookup returns CDR1 MDHEN and CDR2 SYDVKM. The V gene lost 5 bases and the J gene lost 1 base, with 11 bases spanning the gap. The full variable domain, with the rest looked up from reference TRBV28 and TRBJ2-5, is DVKVTQSSRYLVKRTGEKVFLECVQDMDHENMFWYRQDPGLGLRLIYFSYDVKMKEKGDIPEGYSVSREKKERFSLILESASTNQTSMYLCASSDGTSQETQYFGPGTRLLVL.

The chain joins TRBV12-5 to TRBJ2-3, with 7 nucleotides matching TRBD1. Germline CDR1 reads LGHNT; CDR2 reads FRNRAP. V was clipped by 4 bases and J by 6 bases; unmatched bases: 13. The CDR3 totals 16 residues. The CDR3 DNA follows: TGTGCTAGTGGTTCGGGACAGACCCCCTGGGCGGATACGCAGTATTTT. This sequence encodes CASGSGQTPWADTQYF.

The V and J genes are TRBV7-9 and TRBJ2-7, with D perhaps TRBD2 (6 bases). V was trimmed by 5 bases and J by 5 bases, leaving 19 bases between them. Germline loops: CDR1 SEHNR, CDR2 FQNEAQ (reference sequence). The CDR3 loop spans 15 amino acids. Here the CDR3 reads CASSPRGTPADEQYF. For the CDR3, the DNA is TGTGCCAGCAGCCCGCGAGGGACTCCCGCGGACGAGCAGTACTTC.

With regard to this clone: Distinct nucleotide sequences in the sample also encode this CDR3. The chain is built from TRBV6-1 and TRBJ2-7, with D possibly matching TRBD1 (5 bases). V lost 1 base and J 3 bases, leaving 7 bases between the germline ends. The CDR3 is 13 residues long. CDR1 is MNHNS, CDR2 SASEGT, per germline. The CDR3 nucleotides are TGTGCCAGCAGTGAAGGGGGCCGCTACGAGCAGTACTTC. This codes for CASSEGGRYEQYF.

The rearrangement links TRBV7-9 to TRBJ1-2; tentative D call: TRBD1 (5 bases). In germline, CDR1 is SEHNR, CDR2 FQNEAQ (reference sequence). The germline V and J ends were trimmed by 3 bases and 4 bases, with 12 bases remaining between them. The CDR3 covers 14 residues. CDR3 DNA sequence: TGTGCCAGCAGCTTGGACGGGGGAAGCTATGGCTACACCTTC. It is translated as CASSLDGGSYGYTF.

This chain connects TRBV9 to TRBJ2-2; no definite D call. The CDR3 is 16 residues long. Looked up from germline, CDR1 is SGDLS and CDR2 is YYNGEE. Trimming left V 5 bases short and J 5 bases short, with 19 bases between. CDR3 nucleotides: TGTGCCAGCAGTGTATCCCGGACCTGGGGAACCGGGGAGCTGTTTTTT. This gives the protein CASSVSRTWGTGELFF.

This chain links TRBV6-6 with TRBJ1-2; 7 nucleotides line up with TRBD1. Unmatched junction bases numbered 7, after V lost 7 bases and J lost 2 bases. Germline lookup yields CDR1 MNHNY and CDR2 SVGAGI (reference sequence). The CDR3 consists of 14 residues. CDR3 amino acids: CASTPDRANYGYTF. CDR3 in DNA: TGTGCCAGCACTCCTGACAGGGCCAACTATGGCTACACCTTC.

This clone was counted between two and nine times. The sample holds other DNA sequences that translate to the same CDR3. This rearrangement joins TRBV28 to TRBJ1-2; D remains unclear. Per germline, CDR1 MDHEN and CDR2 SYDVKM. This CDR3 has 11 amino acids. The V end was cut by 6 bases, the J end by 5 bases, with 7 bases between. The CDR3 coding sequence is TGTGCCAGCAGGGCAGTGTATGGCTACACCTTC. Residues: CASRAVYGYTF.

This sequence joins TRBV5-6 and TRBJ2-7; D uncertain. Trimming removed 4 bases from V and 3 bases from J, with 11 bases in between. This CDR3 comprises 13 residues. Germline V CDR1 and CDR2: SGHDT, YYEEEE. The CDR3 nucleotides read TGTGCCAGCAGCCGCACCGCAAACTACGAGCAGTACTTC. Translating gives CASSRTANYEQYF.

The CDR3 region is CASSLVKGRGRPLNYGYTF. CDR3 nucleotides: TGTGCCAGCAGTTTAGTTAAGGGCCGGGGTCGTCCCCTTAACTATGGCTACACCTTC. This chain uses TRBV27 with TRBJ1-2; no definite D call. Trimming removed 2 bases from V and 1 base from J, with 23 bases in between. This CDR3 has 19 residues. The V gene's germline CDR1 is MNHEY and CDR2 SMNVEV (reference sequence).

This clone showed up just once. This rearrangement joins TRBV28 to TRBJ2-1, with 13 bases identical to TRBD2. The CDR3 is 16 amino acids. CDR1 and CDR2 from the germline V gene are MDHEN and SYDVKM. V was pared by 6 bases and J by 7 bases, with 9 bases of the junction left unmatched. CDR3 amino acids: CASSTPKTSGRNEQFF. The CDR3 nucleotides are TGTGCCAGCAGCACCCCTAAGACTAGCGGGAGGAATGAGCAGTTCTTC.

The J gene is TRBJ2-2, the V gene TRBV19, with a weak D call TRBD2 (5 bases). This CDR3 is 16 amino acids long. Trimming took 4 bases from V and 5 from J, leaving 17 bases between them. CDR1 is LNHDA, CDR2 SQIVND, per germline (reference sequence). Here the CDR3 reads CASSRSMGVRTGELFF. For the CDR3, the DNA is TGTGCCAGTAGTAGATCTATGGGAGTGCGTACCGGGGAGCTGTTTTTT.

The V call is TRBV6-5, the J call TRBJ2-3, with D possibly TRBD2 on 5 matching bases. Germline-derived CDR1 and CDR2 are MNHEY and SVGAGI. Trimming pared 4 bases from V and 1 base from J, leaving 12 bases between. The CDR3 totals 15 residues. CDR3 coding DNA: TGTGCCAGCAGTTCCCAAAGCGGACGCACAGATACGCAGTATTTT. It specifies CASSSQSGRTDTQYF.

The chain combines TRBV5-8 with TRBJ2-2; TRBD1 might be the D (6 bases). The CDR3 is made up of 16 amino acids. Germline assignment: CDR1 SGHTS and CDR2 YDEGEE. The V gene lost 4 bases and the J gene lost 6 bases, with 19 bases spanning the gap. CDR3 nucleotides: TGTGCCAGCAGCCCGAGAGTTGAGGGGGACGCCGGGGAGCTGTTTTTT. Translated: CASSPRVEGDAGELFF.

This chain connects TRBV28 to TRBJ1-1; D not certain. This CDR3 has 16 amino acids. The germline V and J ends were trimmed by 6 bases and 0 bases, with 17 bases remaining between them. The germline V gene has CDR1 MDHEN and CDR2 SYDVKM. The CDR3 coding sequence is TGTGCCAGCAGCCTCCCGGGATCCGTCATGAACACTGAAGCTTTCTTT. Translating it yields CASSLPGSVMNTEAFF.

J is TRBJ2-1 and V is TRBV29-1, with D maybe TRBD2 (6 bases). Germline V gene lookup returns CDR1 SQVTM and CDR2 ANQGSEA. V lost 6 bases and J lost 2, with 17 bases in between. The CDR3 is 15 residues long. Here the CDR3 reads CSVSGSSETYNEQFF. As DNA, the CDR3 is TGCAGCGTGAGTGGCTCTAGCGAAACCTACAATGAGCAGTTCTTC.

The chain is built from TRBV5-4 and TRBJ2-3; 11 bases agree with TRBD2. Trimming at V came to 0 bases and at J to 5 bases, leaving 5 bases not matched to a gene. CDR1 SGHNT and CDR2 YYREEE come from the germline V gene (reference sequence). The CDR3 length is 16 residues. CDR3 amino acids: CASSLGLAGGIDTQYF. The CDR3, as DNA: TGTGCCAGCAGCTTGGGATTAGCGGGAGGGATAGATACGCAGTATTTT.

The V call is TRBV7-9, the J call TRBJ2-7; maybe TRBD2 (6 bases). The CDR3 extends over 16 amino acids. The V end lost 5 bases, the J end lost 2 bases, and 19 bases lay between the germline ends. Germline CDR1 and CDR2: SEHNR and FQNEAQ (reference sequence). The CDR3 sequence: CASSAGWAGNAYEQYF. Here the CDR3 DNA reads TGTGCCAGCAGCGCGGGGTGGGCAGGGAATGCCTACGAGCAGTACTTC. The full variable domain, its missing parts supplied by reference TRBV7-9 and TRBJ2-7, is DTGVSQNPRHKITKRGQNVTFRCDPISEHNRLYWYRQTLGQGPEFLTYFQNEAQLEKSRLLSDRFSAERPKGSFSTLEIQRTEQGDSAMYLCASSAGWAGNAYEQYFGPGTRLTVT.

The CDR3 spells CASSQGLAGVWSADTQYF. CDR3 nucleotide sequence: TGCGCCAGCAGCCAAGGACTAGCGGGAGTATGGAGTGCGGATACGCAGTATTTT. The chain is built from TRBV4-3 and TRBJ2-3; 12 bases agree with TRBD2. Trimming removed 1 base from V and 6 bases from J; junction bases left unmatched: 11. The germline gives CDR1 LGHNA, CDR2 YSLEER. The CDR3 is made up of 18 amino acids.

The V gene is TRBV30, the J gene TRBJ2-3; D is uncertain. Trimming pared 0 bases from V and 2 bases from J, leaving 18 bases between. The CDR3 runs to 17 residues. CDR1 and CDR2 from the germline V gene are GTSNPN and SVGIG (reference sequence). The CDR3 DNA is TGTGCCTGGAGTGTATATAGCTGGGGTACTGTCACAGATACGCAGTATTTT. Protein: CAWSVYSWGTVTDTQYF.

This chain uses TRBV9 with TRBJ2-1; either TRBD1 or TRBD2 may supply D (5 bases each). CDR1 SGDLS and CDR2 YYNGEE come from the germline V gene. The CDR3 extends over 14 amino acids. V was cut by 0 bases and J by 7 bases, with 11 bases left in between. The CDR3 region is CASSVVGTGNEQFF. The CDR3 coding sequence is TGTGCCAGCAGCGTAGTAGGGACGGGGAATGAGCAGTTCTTC.

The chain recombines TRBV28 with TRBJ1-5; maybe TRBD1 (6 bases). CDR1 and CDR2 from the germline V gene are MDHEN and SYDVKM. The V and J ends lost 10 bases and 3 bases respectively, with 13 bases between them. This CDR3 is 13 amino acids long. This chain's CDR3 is CAIKDSPNQPQHF. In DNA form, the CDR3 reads TGTGCCATAAAGGACAGCCCCAATCAGCCCCAGCATTTT. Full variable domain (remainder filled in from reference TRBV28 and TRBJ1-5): DVKVTQSSRYLVKRTGEKVFLECVQDMDHENMFWYRQDPGLGLRLIYFSYDVKMKEKGDIPEGYSVSREKKERFSLILESASTNQTSMYLCAIKDSPNQPQHFGDGTRLSIL.

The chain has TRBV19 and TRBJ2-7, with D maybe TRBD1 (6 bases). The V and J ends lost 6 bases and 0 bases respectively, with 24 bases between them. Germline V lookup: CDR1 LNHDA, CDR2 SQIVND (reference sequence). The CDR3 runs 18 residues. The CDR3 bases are TGTGCCAGTAGCCTAAGTATAGAGACACAGGGCCCCTCCTACGAGCAGTACTTC. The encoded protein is CASSLSIETQGPSYEQYF.

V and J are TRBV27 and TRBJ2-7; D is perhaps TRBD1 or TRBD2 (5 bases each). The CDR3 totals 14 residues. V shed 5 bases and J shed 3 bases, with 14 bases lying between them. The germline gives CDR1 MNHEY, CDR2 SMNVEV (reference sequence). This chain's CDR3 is CASSLGRGVYEQYF. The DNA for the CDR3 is TGTGCCAGCAGTCTAGGAAGAGGGGTCTACGAGCAGTACTTC.